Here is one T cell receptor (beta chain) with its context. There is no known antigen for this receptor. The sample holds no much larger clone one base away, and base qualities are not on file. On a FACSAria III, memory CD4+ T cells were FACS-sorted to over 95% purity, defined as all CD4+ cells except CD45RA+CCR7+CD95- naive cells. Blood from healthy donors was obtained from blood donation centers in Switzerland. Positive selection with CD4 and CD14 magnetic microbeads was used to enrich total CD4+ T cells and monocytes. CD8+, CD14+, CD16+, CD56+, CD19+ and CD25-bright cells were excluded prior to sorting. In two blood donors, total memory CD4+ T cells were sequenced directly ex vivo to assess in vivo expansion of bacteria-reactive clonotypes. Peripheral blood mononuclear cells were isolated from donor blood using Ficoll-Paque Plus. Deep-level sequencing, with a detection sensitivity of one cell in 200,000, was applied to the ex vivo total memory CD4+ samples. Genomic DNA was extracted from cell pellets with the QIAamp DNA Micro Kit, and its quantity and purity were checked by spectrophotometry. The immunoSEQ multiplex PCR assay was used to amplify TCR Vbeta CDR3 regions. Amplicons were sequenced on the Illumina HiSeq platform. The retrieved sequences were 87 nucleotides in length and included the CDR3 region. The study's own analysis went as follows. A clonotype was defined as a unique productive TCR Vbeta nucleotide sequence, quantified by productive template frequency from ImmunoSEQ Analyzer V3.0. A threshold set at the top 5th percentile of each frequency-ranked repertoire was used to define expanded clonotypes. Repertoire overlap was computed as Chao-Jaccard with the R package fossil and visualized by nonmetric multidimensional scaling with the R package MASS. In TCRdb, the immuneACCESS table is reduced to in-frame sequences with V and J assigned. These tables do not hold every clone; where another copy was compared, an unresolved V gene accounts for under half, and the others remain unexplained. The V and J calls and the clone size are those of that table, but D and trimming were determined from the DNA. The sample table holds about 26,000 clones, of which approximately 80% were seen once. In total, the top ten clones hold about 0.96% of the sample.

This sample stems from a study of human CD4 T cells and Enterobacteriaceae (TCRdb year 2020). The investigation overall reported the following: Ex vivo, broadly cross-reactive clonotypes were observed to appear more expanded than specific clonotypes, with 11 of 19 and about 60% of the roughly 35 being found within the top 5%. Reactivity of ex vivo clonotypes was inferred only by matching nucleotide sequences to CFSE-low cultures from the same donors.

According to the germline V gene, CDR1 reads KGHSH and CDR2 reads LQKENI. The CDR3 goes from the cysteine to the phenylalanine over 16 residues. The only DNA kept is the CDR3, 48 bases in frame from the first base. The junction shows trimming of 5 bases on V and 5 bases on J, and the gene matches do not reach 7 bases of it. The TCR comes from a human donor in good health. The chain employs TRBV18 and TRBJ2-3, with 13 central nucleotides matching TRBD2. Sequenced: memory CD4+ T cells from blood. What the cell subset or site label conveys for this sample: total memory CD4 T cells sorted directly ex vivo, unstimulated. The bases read TGTGCCAGCTCAACGACTAGCGGGAGGAGTATAGATACGCAGTATTTT. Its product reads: CASSTTSGRSIDTQYF.